Sequencing of this T cell receptor (beta chain) was carried out in a study of control samples from healthy donors and cancer patients. Sequencing was performed with immunoSEQ multiplex PCR; in TCRdb, only in-frame clones are kept and a portion is missing. The table has 190,000 or so clones, 85% to 95% seen once. CDR1 and CDR2 from the germline V gene are KGHDR and SFDVKD. V lost 4 bases and J lost 2, with 10 bases in between. The CDR3 runs 14 residues. The TCR comes from a young man in good health. The specimen was blood. This sequence joins TRBV24-1 and TRBJ1-2, with D unresolved. CDR3 nucleotides: TGTGCCACCAGTGACTCCCCTCAAAACTATGGCTACACCTTC. Translation: CATSDSPQNYGYTF.